The rows below give T cell receptor beta chains drawn from one sample of a study of cytomegalovirus exposure and HLA in healthy donors. Sequencing used immunoSEQ multiplex PCR; TCRdb keeps in-frame clones, though not all of them. The sample has about 59,000 clones; about 80% are singletons. Sequenced: PBMCs. The receptors were gathered from a human donor in good health. CDR3s include the opening cysteine and the closing phenylalanine or tryptophan. A D gene is named only where the DNA matches it firmly. A row's size may be missing; if present it is once, few, many or a size class.

>TRBV7-8|TRBJ1-3|.|16|.
TGTGCCAGCAGCTCCTTTAGGGGAGGCACTGGAAACACCATATATTTT
CASSSFRGGTGNTIYF
>TRBV5-1|TRBJ1-1|.|14|.
TGCGCCAGCAGCTTTAAACAGGGGAACACTGAAGCTTTCTTT
CASSFKQGNTEAFF
>TRBV7-9|TRBJ2-7|.|15|.
TGTGCCAGCAGCTCCTTGGGAGGGGGAGGGGGAGAGCAGTACTTC
CASSSLGGGGGEQYF
>TRBV7-2|TRBJ1-1|few|14|.
TGTGCCAGCAGCCCAGACGGGGTGGGCACTGAAGCTTTCTTT
CASSPDGVGTEAFF
>TRBV6-1|TRBJ2-5|few|15|.
TGTGCCAGCAGCCTCGGACGGGGAACACAAGAGACCCAGTACTTC
CASSLGRGTQETQYF
>TRBV2|TRBJ1-4|.|15|.
TGTGCCAGCAGTGTAACAACCACAACTAATGAAAAACTGTTTTTT
CASSVTTTTNEKLFF
>TRBV16|TRBJ2-2|.|15|TRBD1
TGTGCCAGCAGCCAACGGACAGGTAACACCGGGGAGCTGTTTTTT
CASSQRTGNTGELFF
>TRBV9|TRBJ2-3|.|16|TRBD2
TGTGCCAGCAGCCCGAGGACTAGCGGGGGGGCGGATACGCAGTATTTT
CASSPRTSGGADTQYF
>TRBV6-5|TRBJ2-3|.|15|.
TGTGCCAGCAGTTTAAGGGGGATGCACACAGATACGCAGTATTTT
CASSLRGMHTDTQYF
>TRBV7-9|TRBJ1-2|.|14|.
TGTGCCAGCAGCTACACAGGGATCGGCTATGGCTACACCTTC
CASSYTGIGYGYTF
>TRBV5-6|TRBJ1-3|medium-sized|16|.
TGTGCCAGCAGCTTGCCCGCGGATAGCTCTGGAAACACCATATATTTT
CASSLPADSSGNTIYF
>TRBV30|TRBJ2-7|.|14|TRBD2
TGTGCCTGGACCAACCTAGCGGGTCGCTACGAGCAGTACTTC
CAWTNLAGRYEQYF
>TRBV30|TRBJ1-1|few|14|.
TGTGCCTGGAGTTTTGGGGGGGGAGACACTGAAGCTTTCTTT
CAWSFGGGDTEAFF
>TRBV4-3|TRBJ2-1|.|16|TRBD2
TGCGCCAGCAGCCAAGAGGGCGGGGGGACGTACAATGAGCAGTTCTTC
CASSQEGGGTYNEQFF
>TRBV2|TRBJ1-6|once|18|TRBD1
TGTGCCAGCAGTCCTCCGGGACAGACCTCGGGCCTTTATTCACCCCTCCACTTT
CASSPPGQTSGLYSPLHF
>TRBV4-2|TRBJ2-7|.|17|TRBD2
TGTGCCAGCAGCCTTCTTACCCGGACTAGCGGGACTTACGAGCAGTACTTC
CASSLLTRTSGTYEQYF
>TRBV28|TRBJ2-1|.|15|TRBD2
TGTGCCAGCAGCCTCCGGGGAGGGCTTTACAATGAGCAGTTCTTC
CASSLRGGLYNEQFF
>TRBV10-3|TRBJ2-7|.|11|TRBD2
TGTGCAGTGTCTAGCGGCTACGAGCAGTACTTC
CAVSSGYEQYF
>TRBV27|TRBJ2-2|.|15|TRBD1
TGTGCCAGCAGTTTCGGGACAGGGGACACCGGGGAGCTGTTTTTT
CASSFGTGDTGELFF
>TRBV30|TRBJ2-1|.|13|.
TGTGCCTCAGGGCAAAACTCCTACAATGAGCAGTTCTTC
CASGQNSYNEQFF
>TRBV28|TRBJ2-5|.|14|.
TGTGCCAGCAGGGCCGCAGGGGCTCGAGAGACCCAGTACTTC
CASRAAGARETQYF
>TRBV5-1|TRBJ1-6|.|16|TRBD1
TGCGCCAGCAGCTTGGTAGGGACAGGGGATAATTCACCCCTCCACTTT
CASSLVGTGDNSPLHF
>TRBV6-6|TRBJ1-2|.|15|.
TGTGCCAGCAGTGACCCGACAAACGGGGGCTATGGCTACACCTTC
CASSDPTNGGYGYTF
>TRBV6-1|TRBJ1-1|.|14|TRBD1
TGTGCCAGCAGTGCAGACAGGGTTAGCGCTGAAGCTTTCTTT
CASSADRVSAEAFF
>TRBV5-1|TRBJ2-3|.|17|TRBD1
TGCGCCAGCCGGCGGAGCTTGGACAGGGGCACCGCAGATACGCAGTATTTT
CASRRSLDRGTADTQYF
>TRBV19|TRBJ1-5|few|19|TRBD1
TGTGCCAGTAGTCCTCAACGGGACAGGGTAGGATCAAGCAATCAGCCCCAGCATTTT
CASSPQRDRVGSSNQPQHF
>TRBV7-8|TRBJ2-1|.|16|.
TGTGCCAGCAGCTTAGGAGGTGGACAGTACTACAATGAGCAGTTCTTC
CASSLGGGQYYNEQFF
>TRBV7-2|TRBJ1-3|.|13|TRBD1
TGTGCCAGCGGGACAGGAGTTGGAAACACCATATATTTT
CASGTGVGNTIYF